Listed here are 16 T cell receptor beta chains from one sample, sequenced in a study of blood T cells in healthy people across ages. The authors ran a second PCR of about 6 to 11 cycles using a sample-barcoded 5' primer and a J-beta primer mix. TCRdb re-analysed the 5' RACE reads in MiXCR, keeping a single row per CDR3 protein. The data contain fewer than 1,000,000 distinct CDR3 sequences, about half of them singletons. Sequencing input: blood. The receptor set was obtained from a man older than 75 in good health.

This clonotype turned up a few times. DNA for the CDR3: TGCGCCAGCAGCTTTAGCGGGAGGGAGAACAATGAGCAGTTCTTC. It yields the protein CASSFSGRENNEQFF. The chain employs TRBV5-1 and TRBJ2-1, with 11 bases aligning to TRBD2. After removal of 2 bases from V and 5 bases from J, the junction contained 3 bases not matched to a gene. The CDR3 sequence is 15 residues long. Per the germline V gene, CDR1 is SGHRS and CDR2 is YFSETQ.

This clonotype was observed many times. The rearrangement uses TRBV29-1 and TRBJ2-2; the match to TRBD1 covers 9 bases. Germline lookup yields CDR1 SQVTM and CDR2 ANQGSEA. V shed 7 bases and J 6 bases; nucleotides not matched to a gene: 9. The CDR3 contains 14 residues. The DNA of the CDR3 is TGCAGCGGGCGGACAGGGGTTAGTTCCGGGGAGCTGTTTTTT. Translating it yields CSGRTGVSSGELFF.

This clonotype came up a few times. CDR3 loop: CATGDGTIYNEQFF. The CDR3 region has the DNA TGTGCCACCGGCGACGGGACTATCTACAATGAGCAGTTCTTC. The chain is built from TRBV24-1 and TRBJ2-1, with 7 positions matching TRBD2. V dropped 9 bases and J dropped 3; count of bases not matched to a gene: 7. Germline loops: CDR1 KGHDR, CDR2 SFDVKD. This CDR3 contains 14 residues.

The J gene is TRBJ2-4, the V gene TRBV28, with D perhaps TRBD1 or TRBD2 (5 bases each). Gene TRBJ2-7 matches the end of the DNA better, so the J call may be wrong. The CDR3 sequence is 14 residues long. In germline, CDR1 is MDHEN, CDR2 SYDVKM. CDR3 DNA: TGTGCCAGCAGGACCGGGACCAATTACTACGAGCAGTACTTC. The encoded protein is CASRTGTNYYEQYF.

The sample holds a few counts of this clonotype. CDR3 sequence (DNA): TGTGCCAGCAGCCAATCTATGGGTCGGGGCAATGAGCAGTTCTTC. This gives the protein CASSQSMGRGNEQFF. The chain links TRBV6-2 or TRBV6-3 to TRBJ2-1; a weak D match, TRBD2 (5 bases). The CDR3 has 15 amino acids. Germline CDR1 MNHEY, CDR2 SVGEGT. V was clipped by 6 bases and J by 6 bases, with 18 bases between them.

The rearrangement links TRBV29-1 to TRBJ2-1; 11 bases align to TRBD2. Losses at the gene ends were 7 bases for V and 6 bases for J; bases not matched to a gene: 8. The germline V gene has CDR1 SQVTM and CDR2 ANQGSEA. CDR3 length: 14 amino acids. The CDR3 loop is CSGNSGREVNEQFF. DNA for the CDR3: TGCAGCGGTAATAGCGGGAGGGAGGTCAATGAGCAGTTCTTC.

The J gene is TRBJ1-1, the V gene TRBV7-3; a possible D gene is TRBD1 (5 bases). Germline CDR1 and CDR2: SGHTA and FQGTGA. The CDR3 extends over 14 amino acids. Trimming pared 5 bases from V and 5 bases from J, leaving 15 bases between. The CDR3, as DNA: TGTGCCAGCAGCCAACGGGCAGGGCTAACTGAAGCTTTCTTT. Protein sequence: CASSQRAGLTEAFF.

There are a few counts of this clonotype. J is TRBJ2-3 and V is TRBV7-2; D uncertain. The V end lost 4 bases, the J end lost 0 bases, and 8 bases lay between the germline ends. The CDR3 spans 14 residues. From germline, CDR1 is SGHTA and CDR2 FQGNSA. The CDR3 sequence: CASSYRTSTDTQYF. In DNA, the CDR3 is TGTGCCAGCAGCTACAGAACTAGCACAGATACGCAGTATTTT.

This clonotype showed up just a few times. The chain uses TRBV6-2 or TRBV6-3 and TRBJ2-3, with 8 bases aligning to TRBD2. With V trimmed by 6 bases and J by 7 bases, 9 bases remained unmatched. CDR1 is MNHEY, CDR2 SVGEGT, per germline. The CDR3 sequence is 14 residues long. Here the CDR3 reads CASSEGGGRHTQYF. The CDR3 DNA sequence: TGTGCCAGCAGCGAAGGCGGGGGGCGGCATACGCAGTATTTT.

V is TRBV5-4 and J is TRBJ1-2; D may be TRBD1 (5 bases). Germline assignment: CDR1 SGHNT and CDR2 YYREEE (reference sequence). This CDR3 has 14 amino acids. V was shortened by 0 bases and J by 6 bases, with 12 bases between the two germline ends. The CDR3 sequence: CASSLAGGGHGYTF. For the CDR3, the DNA is TGTGCCAGCAGCTTGGCCGGGGGAGGTCATGGCTACACCTTC.

The chain carries TRBV4-3 and TRBJ2-6, with D tentatively TRBD2 (5 bases). The CDR3 runs 16 residues. V dropped 0 bases and J dropped 1 base, with 7 bases sitting between them. Germline V CDR1 and CDR2: LGHNA, YSLEER. The CDR3: CASSQDGESGANVLTF. The CDR3 coding sequence is TGCGCCAGCAGCCAAGATGGGGAGTCTGGGGCCAACGTCCTGACTTTC.

The V gene is TRBV29-1, the J gene TRBJ2-5; 11 bases are a match to TRBD2. Losses at the gene ends were 5 bases for V and 11 bases for J; bases not matched to a gene: 10. This CDR3 is 13 amino acids long. Germline CDR1 is SQVTM and CDR2 is ANQGSEA. CDR3 sequence reads: CSVTSGSGVEQYF. Written as DNA, the CDR3 is TGCAGCGTTACTAGCGGGAGCGGGGTTGAGCAGTACTTC. The full variable domain, completed using reference TRBV29-1 and TRBJ2-5, is SAVISQKPSRDICQRGTSLTIQCQVDSQVTMMFWYRQQPGQSLTLIATANQGSEATYESGFVIDKFPISRPNLTFSTLTVSNMSPEDSSIYLCSVTSGSGVEQYFGPGTRLLVL.

V usage is TRBV9 and J usage is TRBJ2-1, with D unclear. Germline CDR1 is SGDLS and CDR2 is YYNGEE. The CDR3 consists of 11 residues. Deletions cut 7 bases from V and 5 bases from J, with 7 bases between. The CDR3 coding sequence is TGTGCCAGCGCAGCTAACAATGAGCAGTTCTTC. Its protein is CASAANNEQFF.

Comments on this clonotype: A junction end diverges from the germline sequence, so it may reflect a read error. This rearrangement joins TRBV7-2 to TRBJ2-7; D ambiguous. The CDR3 loop spans 15 amino acids. The germline V gene encodes CDR1 SGHTA and CDR2 FQGNSA. Here the CDR3 DNA reads TGTGCCAGCAGCTCGCTAACCACGAAACCATACGTGCAGTACTTC. The encoded protein is CASSSLTTKPYVQYF. Supplemented by reference TRBV7-2 and TRBJ2-7, the full variable domain reads GAGVSQSPSNKVTEKGKDVELRCDPISGHTALYWYRQSLGQGLEFLIYFQGNSAPDKSGLPSDRFSAERTGGSVSTLTIQRTQQEDSAVYLCASSSLTTKPYVQYFGPGTRLTVT.

In its sample, this clonotype was seen many times. J is TRBJ2-1 and V is TRBV11-2; 7 bases align to TRBD2. V was clipped by 5 bases and J by 9 bases; unmatched bases: 7. Per the germline V gene, CDR1 is SGHAT and CDR2 is FQNNGV. This CDR3 region has 13 residues. The CDR3 loop reads CASSLGRGSEQFF. CDR3 in DNA: TGTGCCAGCAGCCTGGGGAGGGGTAGTGAGCAGTTCTTC.

The rearrangement links TRBV7-2 to TRBJ2-5; D might be TRBD1 or TRBD2, each matching 5 bases. The V gene's germline CDR1 is SGHTA and CDR2 FQGNSA. V was cut by 4 bases and J by 7 bases, with 22 bases left in between. The CDR3 is 16 amino acids. CDR3 bases: TGTGCCAGCAGCTCCTCCCGGGGACGGCCAACAGTGACCCAGTACTTC. Translated, it gives CASSSSRGRPTVTQYF. The complete variable domain, with remaining parts taken from reference TRBV7-2 and TRBJ2-5, reads GAGVSQSPSNKVTEKGKDVELRCDPISGHTALYWYRQSLGQGLEFLIYFQGNSAPDKSGLPSDRFSAERTGGSVSTLTIQRTQQEDSAVYLCASSSSRGRPTVTQYFGPGTRLLVL.